This T cell receptor (beta chain) was recovered during a study of regulatory T cells in long-lasting Graves disease. Study context: Persistence in Graves' disease denoted antithyroid drug use beyond 5 years alongside positive TSH receptor antibodies.

This CDR3 region has 14 residues. Germline CDR1 reads SEHNR; CDR2 reads FQNEAQ (reference sequence). Trimming removed 7 bases at V and 4 bases at J, with 14 bases between. Construction of TCR beta libraries relied on iRepertoire HTBI primers and on Arm-PCR targeting CDR3 regions. TCRdb processed the multiplex PCR reads anew with MiXCR; each CDR3 protein has one entry. The sample lists approximately 690,000 distinct CDR3 sequences; roughly 30% were seen once. As to time point: persistent/refractory GD, antithyroid drugs over 5 years with positive TRAb. The TCR library was made from RNA that had been extracted from PBMCs in TRIzol.

This TCR came from a female donor with Graves disease. This sample comprised peripheral blood mononuclear cells (PBMCs), obtained when the disease was refractory, from a patient treated with antithyroid drugs. The rearrangement links TRBV7-9 to TRBJ1-3; possible D gene TRBD1, 5 bases. The CDR3 sequence is CASTPWGIGNTIYF. The CDR3 DNA follows: TGTGCCAGCACCCCTTGGGGGATCGGAAACACCATATATTTT. Full variable domain (remainder filled in from reference TRBV7-9 and TRBJ1-3): DTGVSQNPRHKITKRGQNVTFRCDPISEHNRLYWYRQTLGQGPEFLTYFQNEAQLEKSRLLSDRFSAERPKGSFSTLEIQRTEQGDSAMYLCASTPWGIGNTIYFGEGSWLTVV.